One T cell receptor (beta chain) is described in this entry. The antigen it recognizes is unknown. Qualities for individual bases were not recorded, and no much larger clone is one base off. The cohort comprised fewer than 700 healthy bone marrow donors. At the time of sampling, every cohort member was nominally healthy, though immune exposures that went unrecorded were likely present. The donor was CMV seronegative and belonged to the group of 350 or so seronegative cohort members. Every donor gave a peripheral blood sample, and the peripheral blood mononuclear cells from that sample were used for TCR beta sequencing. The Qiagen DNeasy Blood Extraction Kit was used to extract genomic DNA from the blood cell samples. The library was made by the immunoSEQ multiplex PCR assay. The multiplex PCR relied on a mix of 60 forward primers for TCR Vbeta segments and 13 reverse primers for TCR Jbeta segments. The CDR3 region of rearranged TCR beta genes was amplified from genomic DNA by a multiplex PCR assay. The amplified TCR beta libraries were sequenced on the Illumina HiSeq System as 87-base-pair reads. The study's own analysis went as follows. In a later analysis, 80 million or so unique TCR beta chains were counted across the roughly 700 repertoires, and about 10 million of these chains were shared by at least two donors. Raw reads were error-corrected and collapsed into unique sequences with a nearest-neighbor algorithm that merged closely related sequences to remove PCR and sequencing errors. Alignment of CDR3 sequences to IMGT reference sequences was used to assign V, D and J gene segments. For a sequence to be retained, at least a six-nucleotide match to both a V gene segment and a J gene segment was required. A rearrangement was called productive if the CDR3 had no stop codons and remained in frame with V and J, and every other rearrangement was called non-productive. Following IMGT convention, CDR3 was defined as the stretch from the second conserved V-encoded cysteine to the conserved J-encoded phenylalanine. The earlier analysis of about 530 of the donors excluded any sequence lacking an unambiguous match to a single V gene segment. An earlier analysis of about 590 of the donors classified V segments as functional when productive rearrangements were above 56.7% and as segregating when the standard deviation between donors was above 5%. A statistical classification framework was built for diagnosing cytomegalovirus status from the catalog of TCR beta chain sequences. V and J gene assignment, in a later analysis, came from comparing TCR nucleotide sequences with IMGT/GENE-DB human TR gene sequences. Using the TCRdist pipeline, a later analysis assigned CDR3 sequences along with most-parsimonious VDJ recombination scenarios. In a later analysis, every TCR beta chain was defined by the combination of its CDR3 amino acid sequence and its V-gene family, and reads without a unique V-gene family were dropped. In a later analysis, fewer than 650 highly shared, low-generation-probability nucleotide sequences were removed to address suspected cross-contamination and a sequencing artifact. A later analysis calculated a clonal expansion index for each public chain from normalized within-repertoire ranks of inferred template counts. In a later analysis, generation probabilities were computed using a VDJ recombination model fitted to out-of-frame rearrangements, and the results were checked against IGoR. In a later analysis, TCR-TCR, TCR-HLA and TCR-CMV co-occurrence was scored with hypergeometric tests, and a repertoire-size bias correction was applied to TCR pairs. A later analysis estimated false discovery rates by permuting HLA or CMV assignments 20 times. In a later analysis, co-occurring TCRs were grouped with DBSCAN, and TCRdist sequence similarity was added when clustering was performed within HLA-allele-positive subsets. Repertoires with fewer than 30,000 or more than 120,000 public chains were left out of co-occurrence clustering, as were five repertoires with anomalous nucleotide sharing. TCRdb took over this immuneACCESS table, retaining in-frame rearrangements with V and J assigned. Such tables are incomplete; in checked studies, under half of the missing clones stem from an unresolved V gene, and the remainder is unexplained. Clone size and V and J calls were adopted from that table, with D and trimming inferred from the DNA. Within this sample are 130,000 to 150,000 clones, with 70% to 80% of them counted one time only. The ten largest make up 2.5% to 3.5% of the sample.

This specimen belongs to a study of cytomegalovirus exposure and HLA in healthy donors (dated by TCRdb to about 2017). Study-level background: An earlier analysis of 587 of the donors reported under 300 Gb of sequence data and around 100 million unique TCR beta sequences obtained from some 170 million T cells. Because of strong linkage in the cohort, 5 or 6 DR-DQ haplotypes were treated as single units for association and clustering. An early release that covered fewer than 800 HLA-typed donors contained approximately 290 gigabases of sequencing data and about 93 million unique TCR sequences. The study aimed to test whether cataloging public T cell receptors could reveal signatures of past pathogen exposure. High-throughput TCR immunosequencing, statistical association of individual TCRs with disease status, and machine learning were combined to predict cytomegalovirus infection status. Of the roughly 400 genotyped donors, 65% to 90% were placed in the genetic ancestry cluster associated with self-reported Caucasian donors. Using immunosequencing, the study profiled T cell repertoires from approximately 700 subjects and related those repertoires to cytomegalovirus serostatus. All discovery cohort repertoires had been generated on a single sequencing platform. To study patterns of TCR occurrence, a later analysis re-analyzed previously published TCR beta repertoires from 666 donors and added high-resolution HLA genotyping. Besides the first cohort of more than 650 subjects, a separate validation cohort made up of about 120 different subjects was used. Donor age, sex, ethnicity and CMV serostatus were collected together with the repertoire data. Genome-wide SNP genotypes for about 60% of the 666 donors were used in a later genetic analysis, which treated that subset as a discovery cohort. HLA typing included class I and class II loci at four-digit resolution. Rather than drawing on any new phenotypic data, the later analysis identified candidate immune exposures from TCR beta sequences and the way those sequences occurred across donors. An earlier analysis of some 500 of the donors used high-throughput TCR beta sequencing to judge whether each TCR beta V gene segment behaved as functional or pseudogenic. Among 300 to 500 genotyped donors of the cohort, an average of around 250,000 unique TCR beta nucleotide sequences was sequenced per donor, of which approximately 19% were non-productive. Typing coverage varied by locus: roughly 629-640 donors for A, B, C, DRB1 and DQB1; under 550 for DQA1; around 570 for DPA1; roughly 450 for DPB1. Broad study findings and their caveats: In vitro tests confirmed that a few of the cytomegalovirus-associated TCR beta chains recognize cytomegalovirus antigens. Most TCR sequences were observed very rarely across donors, whereas some public TCRs were present in many individuals. In a later analysis, most CMV-associated TCR beta chains were found to appear HLA-restricted, with HLA associations seemingly driven largely by CMV exposure. This cohort had only TCR beta chains sequenced, and the lack of alpha or paired-chain data limited which features could be detected. Linkage disequilibrium might explain the correlated functional status among segregating V segments, but an unknown experimental factor could not be excluded. Cytomegalovirus status was reported to be diagnosed by the classifier with high specificity and sensitivity in both the original and validation cohorts. The only immune exposure information available for the cohort was CMV serostatus. A cluster of highly shared sequence variants was judged likely to represent a technical artifact of the sequencing pipeline. A total of 150 to 200 TCR beta chains were listed by the study as associated with cytomegalovirus. According to a later analysis, TCR association rates differed among HLA loci, with DRB1 alleles showing the most associated TCRs and HLA-C alleles showing the fewest. Sequencing depth was assumed to be roughly uniform across donors in the presence/absence analyses, though that assumption may not hold. An earlier analysis of 587 of the donors showed that most TCR beta V segments appeared in productive rearrangements either about 87% or about 30% of the time, which broadly matched IMGT annotations. Some IMGT-functional V segments, including TRBV6-2 and TRBV6-3, could not be distinguished by the 87-base-pair reads and were therefore excluded. At a false discovery rate of 0.05, a later analysis linked 16,951 TCR beta sequences to specific HLA alleles. A later analysis reported that several top co-occurrence clusters appeared linked to parvovirus B19, influenza, CMV and Epstein-Barr virus. Strong co-occurrence of HLA alleles, especially DR and DQ, made assigning TCR associations to individual alleles difficult. Because HLA typing was missing for some donors at each locus, association tests included only the typed subset. Compared with the 666-donor mean, donors in an Asian-associated ancestry cluster had fewer N-insertions in productive TCRs, according to a later genetic analysis. Roughly 17 rarely observed V segments, including chromosome 9 orphons, were excluded from the earlier analysis of about 610 of the donors because counts were too low. The authors suggested that the approach could potentially be generalized to other disease states and immunological phenotypes. A later genetic analysis associated a missense DCLRE1C variant with V-gene and J-gene trimming of TCR beta chains, and an independent cohort replicated the association. A further reported finding was that TCR beta sequences accurately predicted the HLA-A and HLA-B alleles for most subjects in the first cohort. In a later analysis, HLA-associated TCR beta chains were found to be more clonally expanded and to have lower generation probabilities than equally common non-associated chains.

Spanning cysteine to phenylalanine, the CDR3 consists of 17 amino acids. The DNA shown is the 51-base CDR3, in frame from base 1. The germline V gene gives CDR1 as SGDLS and CDR2 as YYNGEE. V is shortened by 3 bases, J by 0 bases, and the region joining them spans 16 bases. Material: PBMCs. This clonotype was sampled from a female donor in good health and CMV-seronegative. The V gene is TRBV9 and the J gene is TRBJ1-3; 6 matching bases give a weak D call of TRBD1. The CDR3 reads as follows: CASSEEQGIPSGNTIYF. The DNA reads as follows: TGTGCCAGCAGCGAGGAACAGGGAATCCCCTCTGGAAACACCATATATTTT.